This T cell receptor beta chain was captured in a study of blood T cell repertoires in COVID-19. Study context: Acute and convalescent COVID-19 specimens originated in the United States, Italy and Spain.

Exposed enrollees had met someone with a PCR-confirmed or clinician-diagnosed COVID-19 case at some point within the 2 weeks before study entry. Some clones are missing from TCRdb's copy, which holds only in-frame ones; the method was immunoSEQ multiplex PCR. This sample has approximately 190,000 clones, with roughly 84% found just once. What was sequenced was PBMCs or T cells enriched from blood (not recorded which). This TCR was recovered from a woman aged 30 to 39 who had been exposed to COVID-19.

The CDR3 coding sequence is TGTGCCAGCAGCTTGGCGCGCGGAAATGAGCAGTTCTTC. Its translation is CASSLARGNEQFF. This rearrangement joins TRBV5-4 to TRBJ2-1; no definite D call. The CDR3 totals 13 residues. Trimming left V 0 bases short and J 7 bases short, with 8 bases between. Germline CDR1 and CDR2: SGHNT and YYREEE (reference sequence).